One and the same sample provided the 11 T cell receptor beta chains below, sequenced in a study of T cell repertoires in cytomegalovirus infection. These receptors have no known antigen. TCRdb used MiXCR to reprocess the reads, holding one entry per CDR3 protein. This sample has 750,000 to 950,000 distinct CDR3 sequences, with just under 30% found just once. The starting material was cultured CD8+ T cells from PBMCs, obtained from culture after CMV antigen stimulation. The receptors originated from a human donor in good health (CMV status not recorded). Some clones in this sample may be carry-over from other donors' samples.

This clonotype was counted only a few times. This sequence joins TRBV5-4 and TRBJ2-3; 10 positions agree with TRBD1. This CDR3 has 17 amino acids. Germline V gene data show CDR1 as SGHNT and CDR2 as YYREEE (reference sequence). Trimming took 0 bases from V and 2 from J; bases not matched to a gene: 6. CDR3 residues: CASSLGRDRGNTDTQYF. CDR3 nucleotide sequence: TGTGCCAGCAGCTTGGGCCGGGACAGGGGAAACACAGATACGCAGTATTTT. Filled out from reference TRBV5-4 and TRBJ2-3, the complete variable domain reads ETGVTQSPTHLIKTRGQQVTLRCSSQSGHNTVSWYQQALGQGPQFIFQYYREEENGRGNFPPRFSGLQFPNYSSELNVNALELDDSALYLCASSLGRDRGNTDTQYFGPGTRLTVL.

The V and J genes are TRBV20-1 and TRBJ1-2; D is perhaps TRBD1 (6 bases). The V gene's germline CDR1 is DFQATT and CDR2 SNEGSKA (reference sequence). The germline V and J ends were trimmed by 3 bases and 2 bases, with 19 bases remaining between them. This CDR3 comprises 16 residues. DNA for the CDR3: TGCAGTGCTAGGGGCCATCAGGGGCGCCACAACTATGGCTACACCTTC. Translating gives CSARGHQGRHNYGYTF.

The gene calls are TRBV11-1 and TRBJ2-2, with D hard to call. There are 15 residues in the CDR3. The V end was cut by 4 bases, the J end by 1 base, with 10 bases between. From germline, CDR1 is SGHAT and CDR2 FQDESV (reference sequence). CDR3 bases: TGTGCCAGCAGCTACATACTGATGAACACCGGGGAGCTGTTTTTT. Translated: CASSYILMNTGELFF. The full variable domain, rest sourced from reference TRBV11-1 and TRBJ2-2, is EAEVAQSPRYKITEKSQAVAFWCDPISGHATLYWYRQILGQGPELLVQFQDESVVDDSQLPKDRFSAERLKGVDSTLKIQPAELGDSAMYLCASSYILMNTGELFFGEGSRLTVL.

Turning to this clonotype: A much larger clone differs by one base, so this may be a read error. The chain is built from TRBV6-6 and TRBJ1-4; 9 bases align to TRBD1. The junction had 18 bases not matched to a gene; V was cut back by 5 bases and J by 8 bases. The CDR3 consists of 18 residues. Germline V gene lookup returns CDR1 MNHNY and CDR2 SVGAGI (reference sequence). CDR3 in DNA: TGTGCCAGCAGTCTGGTCTCCGGGACAGGGCCCCCCCTCGAAAAACTGTTTTTT. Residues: CASSLVSGTGPPLEKLFF.

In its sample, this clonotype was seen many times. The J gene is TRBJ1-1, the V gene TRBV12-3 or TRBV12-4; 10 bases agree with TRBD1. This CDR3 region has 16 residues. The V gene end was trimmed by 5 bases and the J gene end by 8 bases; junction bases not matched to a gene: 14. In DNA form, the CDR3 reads TGTGCCAGCAGTCCCCAGGGGACAGGGGCCGGAAAGGAAGCTTTCTTT. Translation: CASSPQGTGAGKEAFF.

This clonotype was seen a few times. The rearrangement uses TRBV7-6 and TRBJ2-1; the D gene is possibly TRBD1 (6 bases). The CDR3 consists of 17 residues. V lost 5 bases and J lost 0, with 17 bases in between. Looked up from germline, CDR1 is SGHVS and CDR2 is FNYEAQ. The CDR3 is CASSPPAAGDSYNEQFF. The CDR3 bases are TGTGCCAGCAGCCCCCCAGCGGCAGGGGACTCCTACAATGAGCAGTTCTTC.

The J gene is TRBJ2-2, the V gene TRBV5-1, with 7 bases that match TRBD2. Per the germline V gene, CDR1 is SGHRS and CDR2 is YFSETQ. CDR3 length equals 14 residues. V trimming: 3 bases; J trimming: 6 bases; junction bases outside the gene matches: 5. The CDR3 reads CASSSSGVPGELFF. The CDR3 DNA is TGCGCCAGCAGCTCGAGCGGGGTCCCCGGGGAGCTGTTTTTT.

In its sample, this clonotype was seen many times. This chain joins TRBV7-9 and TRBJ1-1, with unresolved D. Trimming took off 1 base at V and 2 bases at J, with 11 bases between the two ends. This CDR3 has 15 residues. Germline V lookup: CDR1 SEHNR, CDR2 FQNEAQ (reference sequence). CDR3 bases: TGTGCCAGCAGCTTAGTTGGCGGCCTTAACACTGAAGCTTTCTTT. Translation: CASSLVGGLNTEAFF. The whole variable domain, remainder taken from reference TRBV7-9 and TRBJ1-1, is DTGVSQNPRHKITKRGQNVTFRCDPISEHNRLYWYRQTLGQGPEFLTYFQNEAQLEKSRLLSDRFSAERPKGSFSTLEIQRTEQGDSAMYLCASSLVGGLNTEAFFGQGTRLTVV.

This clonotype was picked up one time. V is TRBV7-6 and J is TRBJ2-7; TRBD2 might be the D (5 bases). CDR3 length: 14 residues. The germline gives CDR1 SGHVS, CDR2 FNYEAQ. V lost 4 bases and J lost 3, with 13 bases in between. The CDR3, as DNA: TGTGCCAGCAGCTCCCTTCCGGGAAGCTACGAGCAGTACTTC. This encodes CASSSLPGSYEQYF.

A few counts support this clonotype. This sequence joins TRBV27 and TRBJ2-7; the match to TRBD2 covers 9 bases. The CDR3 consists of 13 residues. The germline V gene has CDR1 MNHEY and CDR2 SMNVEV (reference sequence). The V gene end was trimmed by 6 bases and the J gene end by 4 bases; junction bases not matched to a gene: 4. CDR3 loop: CASSPTSGYEQYV. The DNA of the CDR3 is TGTGCCAGCAGCCCGACTAGCGGATACGAGCAGTACGTC.

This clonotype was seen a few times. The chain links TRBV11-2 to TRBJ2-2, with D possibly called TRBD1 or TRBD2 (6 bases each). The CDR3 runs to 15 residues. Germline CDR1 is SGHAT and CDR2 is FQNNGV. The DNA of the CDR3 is TGTGCAGAAAGGGGGGTAAAGGGGAGCACCGGGGAGCTGTTTTTT. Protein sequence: CAERGVKGSTGELFF.